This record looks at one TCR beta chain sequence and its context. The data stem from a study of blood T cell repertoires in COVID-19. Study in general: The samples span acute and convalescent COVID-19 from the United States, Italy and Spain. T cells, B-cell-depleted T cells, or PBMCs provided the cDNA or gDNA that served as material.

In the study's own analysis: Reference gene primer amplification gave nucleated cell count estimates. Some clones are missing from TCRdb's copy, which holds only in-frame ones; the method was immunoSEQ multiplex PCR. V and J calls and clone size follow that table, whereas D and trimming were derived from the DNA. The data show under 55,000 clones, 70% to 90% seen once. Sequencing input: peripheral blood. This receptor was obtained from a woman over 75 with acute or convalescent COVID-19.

The CDR3 here is CASSTIQGWQPQHF. The DNA for the CDR3 is TGTGCCAGTAGTACGATACAGGGGTGGCAGCCCCAGCATTTT. The V and J genes are TRBV19 and TRBJ1-5, with 7 nucleotides matching TRBD1. CDR3 length: 14 residues. After removal of 4 bases from V and 7 bases from J, the junction contained 7 bases not matched to a gene. Germline lookup yields CDR1 LNHDA and CDR2 SQIVND (reference sequence). The complete variable domain, with remaining parts taken from reference TRBV19 and TRBJ1-5, reads DGGITQSPKYLFRKEGQNVTLSCEQNLNHDAMYWYRQDPGQGLRLIYYSQIVNDFQKGDIAEGYSVSREKKESFPLTVTSAQKNPTAFYLCASSTIQGWQPQHFGDGTRLSIL.